One and the same sample provided the 5 T cell receptor beta chains below, sequenced in a study of cytomegalovirus exposure and HLA in healthy donors (dated by TCRdb to about 2017). Library prep was done by the immunoSEQ multiplex PCR assay. TCRdb provides this immuneACCESS table in a form limited to in-frame rearrangements. Some clones are lacking; in checked studies, under half of them reflect an unresolved V gene, and why the rest are absent is not known. Counted in this sample were 160,000 or so clones; 84% of them appeared once. The ten largest make up roughly 10% of the sample. The sequenced sample consisted of PBMCs. The origin of the receptors is a young man in good health and CMV-seropositive.

V is TRBV6-1 and J is TRBJ2-7, with D maybe TRBD2 (7 bases). Trimming shortened V by 8 bases and J by 2 bases, and 16 bases separated the two germline ends. Germline V gene data show CDR1 as MNHNS and CDR2 as SASEGT. This CDR3 spans 14 amino acids. For the CDR3, the DNA is TGTGCCAGCTACAGTGCGGGGGCGACCTACGAGCAGTACTTC. Its protein product is CASYSAGATYEQYF.

The chain carries TRBV27 and TRBJ2-6, with TRBD2 matching over 7 bases. The CDR3 totals 16 residues. In germline, CDR1 is MNHEY, CDR2 SMNVEV (reference sequence). Germline trimming cut 5 bases from V and 1 base from J; bases unmatched to any gene: 5. CDR3 sequence (DNA): TGTGCCAGCAGTCCGCGGGAGTGGTCTGGGGCCAACGTCCTGACTTTC. Protein sequence: CASSPREWSGANVLTF.

This chain links TRBV4-1 with TRBJ1-3; 8 bases are shared with TRBD1. This CDR3 is 17 amino acids long. Germline V gives CDR1 MGHRA, CDR2 YSYEKL. V shed 2 bases, J shed 3 bases, and the junction held 9 bases outside the gene matches. In DNA, the CDR3 is TGCGCCAGCAGCCAACTGCTTTCAGGGGGCTTTGGAAACACCATATATTTT. Translation: CASSQLLSGGFGNTIYF.

V usage is TRBV6-1 and J usage is TRBJ2-3; tentatively, D is TRBD2 (5 bases). CDR1 MNHNS and CDR2 SASEGT come from the germline V gene. Deletions cut 5 bases from V and 2 bases from J, with 11 bases between. The CDR3 spans 14 residues. This CDR3 reads CASSSSGNTDTQYF. The DNA for the CDR3 is TGTGCCAGCAGTTCCAGCGGAAACACAGATACGCAGTATTTT.

The chain carries TRBV18 and TRBJ2-2, with D possibly TRBD2 on 6 matching bases. Germline V gene sequence: CDR1 KGHSH, CDR2 LQKENI. CDR3 length: 18 residues. Trimming cost V 3 bases and J 4 bases, with 21 bases left between them. CDR3 nucleotide sequence: TGTGCCAGCTCACCCTTACTGGATGGGACTTCGGGCACCGGGGAGCTGTTTTTT. Translation gives CASSPLLDGTSGTGELFF.